The 22 T cell receptor beta chains presented below share a single source sample, sequenced in a study of shared clonotypes between healthy human individuals. The assay was immunoSEQ multiplex PCR, and TCRdb's table has in-frame clones only and misses some. The table shows 2 million to 2.5 million clones, with 85% to 95% occurring only once. The sample consisted of naive CD4+ T cells from PBMCs. This sample's subset: CD45RA+ positively selected. Receptors originate from a man younger than 35 in good health. Some clones in this sample may be carry-over from other donors' samples.

The count of this clone is one. CDR3 nucleotides: TGTGCCAGCAGCTCCCGGACAGAAACCTCCTACAATGAGCAGTTCTTC. Translating gives CASSSRTETSYNEQFF. The chain combines TRBV9 with TRBJ2-1; D might be TRBD1 (6 bases). Germline V CDR1 and CDR2: SGDLS, YYNGEE. CDR3 length: 16 residues. V lost 4 bases, J lost 0 bases, and 14 bases lay in between.

The rearrangement links TRBV6-5 to TRBJ2-2; tentative D call: TRBD1 (5 bases). The CDR3 totals 16 residues. The germline V gene has CDR1 MNHEY and CDR2 SVGAGI. Trimming left V 3 bases short and J 3 bases short, with 14 bases between. CDR3 nucleotide sequence: TGTGCCAGCAGTTATACCCCCAGGGTCGACACCGGGGAGCTGTTTTTT. Its translation is CASSYTPRVDTGELFF.

This clone was found a few times. The rearrangement uses TRBV9 and TRBJ1-5, with 9 bases matching TRBD1. The length of the CDR3 is 15 residues. V shed 3 bases and J 4 bases; nucleotides not matched to a gene: 5. The germline gives CDR1 SGDLS, CDR2 YYNGEE. The CDR3 is CASSGTGEWNQPQHF. The CDR3 DNA sequence: TGTGCCAGCAGCGGGACAGGGGAATGGAATCAGCCCCAGCATTTT.

This clone showed up just once. The genes are TRBV7-2 and TRBJ1-5; 10 bases are a match to TRBD1. This CDR3 contains 14 residues. Germline V gene lookup returns CDR1 SGHTA and CDR2 FQGNSA. With V trimmed by 3 bases and J by 7 bases, 3 bases remained unmatched. The CDR3 here is CASSLGTGEQPQHF. The CDR3 DNA reads TGTGCCAGCAGCTTGGGGACAGGGGAACAGCCCCAGCATTTT.

The V call is TRBV18, the J call TRBJ2-7; D unresolved. The CDR3 sequence is 15 residues long. Germline assignment: CDR1 KGHSH and CDR2 LQKENI. V was cut by 2 bases and J by 0 bases, with 11 bases left in between. CDR3 loop: CASSPSPGSSYEQYF. DNA for the CDR3: TGTGCCAGCTCACCAAGTCCGGGCAGCTCCTACGAGCAGTACTTC.

The sample holds one count of this clone. The chain couples TRBV2 to TRBJ1-3, with D unresolved. Trimming removed 2 bases at V and 7 bases at J, with 9 bases between. The CDR3 covers 13 residues. Per the germline V gene, CDR1 is SNHLY and CDR2 is FYNNEI. The CDR3, as DNA: TGTGCCAGCAGTGAATCTCGATCGAACACCATATATTTT. Amino acids: CASSESRSNTIYF.

The chain combines TRBV28 with TRBJ2-7; D may be TRBD1 or TRBD2 (5 bases each). V lost 1 base and J 4 bases, leaving 20 bases between the germline ends. The CDR3 loop spans 17 amino acids. Germline assignment: CDR1 MDHEN and CDR2 SYDVKM. CDR3 DNA: TGTGCCAGCAGTTTATATGGGGGAAGTGGGAACTCATACGAGCAGTACTTC. Amino acid sequence: CASSLYGGSGNSYEQYF.

The chain has TRBV7-9 and TRBJ1-1; D is ambiguous. Trimming cost V 2 bases and J 0 bases, with 4 bases left between them. Germline V gene data show CDR1 as SEHNR and CDR2 as FQNEAQ (reference sequence). CDR3 size: 13 residues. CDR3 in DNA: TGTGCCAGCAGCTTATATGTGAACACTGAAGCTTTCTTT. The encoded protein is CASSLYVNTEAFF.

The chain is built from TRBV2 and TRBJ2-7; D uncertain. Germline-derived CDR1 and CDR2 are SNHLY and FYNNEI. This CDR3 contains 15 residues. V lost 6 bases, J lost 3 bases, and 18 bases lay in between. The chain's CDR3 is CASSAETGPNYEQYF. The CDR3 DNA reads as TGTGCCAGCAGCGCCGAGACGGGTCCCAACTACGAGCAGTACTTC.

This chain joins TRBV30 and TRBJ2-5, with 8 bases fitting TRBD2. V shed 6 bases, J shed 5 bases, and the junction held 11 bases outside the gene matches. Per the germline V gene, CDR1 is GTSNPN and CDR2 is SVGIG (reference sequence). There are 14 residues in the CDR3. CDR3 protein: CACTLREGVETQYF. The DNA for the CDR3 is TGTGCCTGCACCCTCCGGGAGGGGGTGGAGACCCAGTACTTC.

The gene calls are TRBV27 and TRBJ2-7; 7 positions agree with TRBD2. After removal of 5 bases from V and 2 bases from J, the junction contained 9 bases not matched to a gene. The CDR3 length is 15 residues. Germline V CDR1 and CDR2: MNHEY, SMNVEV (reference sequence). CDR3 protein: CASSPPAAGAYEQYF. The CDR3 DNA follows: TGTGCCAGCAGTCCCCCCGCGGCGGGGGCCTACGAGCAGTACTTC.

CDR3 in amino acids: CASRRRLAGDNEQFF. The CDR3 bases are TGTGCCAGCAGAAGAAGACTAGCGGGAGACAATGAGCAGTTCTTC. This chain uses TRBV2 with TRBJ2-1, with 12 bases identical to TRBD2. J gave up 5 bases and V 6 bases, and 5 bases lay outside the gene matches. Germline CDR1 is SNHLY and CDR2 is FYNNEI. The CDR3 has 15 amino acids.

The rearrangement uses TRBV19 and TRBJ1-4; D not certain. Germline V gene sequence: CDR1 LNHDA, CDR2 SQIVND (reference sequence). The CDR3 consists of 13 residues. V was cut by 2 bases and J by 9 bases, with 10 bases left in between. CDR3 nucleotide sequence: TGTGCCAGTAGTATATCACAATGGAAAAAACTGTTTTTT. It codes for CASSISQWKKLFF.

This clone was picked up one time. The chain combines TRBV19 with TRBJ2-5; 7 positions match TRBD2. Looked up from germline, CDR1 is LNHDA and CDR2 is SQIVND (reference sequence). J lost 5 bases, V lost 10 bases, and 10 bases had no gene match. The CDR3 loop spans 13 amino acids. In DNA form, the CDR3 reads TGTGCCACAGCGGGAAGGGCTTGGGAGACCCAGTACTTC. This sequence encodes CATAGRAWETQYF.

The chain couples TRBV28 to TRBJ1-2; D not resolved. Germline V gene sequence: CDR1 MDHEN, CDR2 SYDVKM. V was pared by 2 bases and J by 13 bases, with 23 bases between. There are 15 residues in the CDR3. CDR3 loop: CASSLEQTVMLEGTF. For the CDR3, the DNA is TGTGCCAGCAGTTTAGAGCAGACCGTTATGTTGGAAGGCACCTTC.

This sequence joins TRBV6-5 and TRBJ2-7, with 10 nucleotides matching TRBD2. CDR1 MNHEY and CDR2 SVGAGI come from the germline V gene. This CDR3 is 14 amino acids long. Trimming cost V 6 bases and J 1 base; bases outside gene matches: 3. CDR3 loop: CASSPGLASYEQYF. CDR3 bases: TGTGCCAGCAGCCCGGGACTAGCGTCCTACGAGCAGTACTTC.

The chain joins TRBV5-4 to TRBJ2-5; perhaps TRBD1 as D (5 bases). V was trimmed by 1 base and J by 5 bases, leaving 15 bases between them. CDR1 SGHNT and CDR2 YYREEE come from the germline V gene (reference sequence). This CDR3 is built from 15 residues. The CDR3 bases are TGTGCCAGCAGCTTGCAGGACATAGATAGGGAGACCCAGTACTTC. Amino acid sequence: CASSLQDIDRETQYF.

This chain joins TRBV7-2 and TRBJ2-1, with 7 bases fitting TRBD2. V lost 3 bases, J lost 4 bases, and 6 bases stayed unmatched. This CDR3 is built from 15 residues. In germline, CDR1 is SGHTA, CDR2 FQGNSA. In DNA form, the CDR3 reads TGTGCCAGCAGCTTGGGAGGGCGGGAGTACAATGAGCAGTTCTTC. Encoded protein: CASSLGGREYNEQFF.

The chain has TRBV6-5 and TRBJ2-1; D perhaps matches TRBD2 (6 bases). V lost 7 bases, J lost 7 bases, and 8 bases lay in between. The CDR3 spans 11 residues. Per the germline V gene, CDR1 is MNHEY and CDR2 is SVGAGI. The chain's CDR3 is CASMGGNEQFF. CDR3 DNA: TGTGCCAGCATGGGGGGTAATGAGCAGTTCTTC.

This chain connects TRBV30 to TRBJ1-3, with a tentative D call TRBD1 (6 bases). Germline V gene sequence: CDR1 GTSNPN, CDR2 SVGIG (reference sequence). V shed 4 bases and J shed 0 bases, with 19 bases lying between them. The CDR3 has 17 amino acids. CDR3 bases: TGTGCCTGGAACCCCTGGTCGGGGGCAATCTCTGGAAACACCATATATTTT. Its protein is CAWNPWSGAISGNTIYF.

The genes are TRBV2 and TRBJ2-5; D remains ambiguous. This CDR3 contains 12 residues. The V gene's germline CDR1 is SNHLY and CDR2 FYNNEI. Trimming shortened V by 2 bases and J by 4 bases, and 5 bases separated the two germline ends. CDR3 bases: TGTGCCAGCAGTGAAATTCGAGAGACCCAGTACTTC. Its translation: CASSEIRETQYF.

The chain employs TRBV4-1 and TRBJ2-7; 8 nucleotides agree with TRBD1. Germline CDR1 is MGHRA and CDR2 is YSYEKL. The V and J ends lost 7 bases and 2 bases, in that order; junction bases with no gene match: 7. The CDR3 covers 14 residues. The chain's CDR3 is CASTRGTGPYEQYF. CDR3 nucleotides: TGCGCCAGCACCAGGGGGACAGGCCCCTACGAGCAGTACTTC.